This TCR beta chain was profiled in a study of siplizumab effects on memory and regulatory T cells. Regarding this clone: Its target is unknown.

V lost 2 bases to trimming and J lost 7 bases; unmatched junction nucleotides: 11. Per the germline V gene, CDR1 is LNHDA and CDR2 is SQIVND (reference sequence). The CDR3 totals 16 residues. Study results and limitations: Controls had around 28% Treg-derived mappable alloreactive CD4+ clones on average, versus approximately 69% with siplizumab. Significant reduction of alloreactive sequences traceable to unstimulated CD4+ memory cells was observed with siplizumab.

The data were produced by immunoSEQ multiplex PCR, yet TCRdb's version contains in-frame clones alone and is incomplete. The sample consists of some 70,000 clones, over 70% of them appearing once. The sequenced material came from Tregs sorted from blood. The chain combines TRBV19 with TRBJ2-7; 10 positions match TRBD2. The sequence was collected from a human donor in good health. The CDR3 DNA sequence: TGTGCCAGTAGTATACCCCCGGCTAGCGGGAGAAATGAGCAGTACTTC. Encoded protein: CASSIPPASGRNEQYF.